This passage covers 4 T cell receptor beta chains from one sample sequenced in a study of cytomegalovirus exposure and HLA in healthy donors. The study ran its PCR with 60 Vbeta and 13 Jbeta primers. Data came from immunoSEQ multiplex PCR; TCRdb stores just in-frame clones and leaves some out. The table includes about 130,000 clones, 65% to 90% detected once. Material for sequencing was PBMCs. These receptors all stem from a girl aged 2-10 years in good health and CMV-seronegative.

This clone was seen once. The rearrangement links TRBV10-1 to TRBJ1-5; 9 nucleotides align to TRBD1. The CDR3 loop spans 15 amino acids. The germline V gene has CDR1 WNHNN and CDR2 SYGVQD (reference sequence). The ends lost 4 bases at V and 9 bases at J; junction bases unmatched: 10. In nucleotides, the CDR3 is TGCGCCAGCAGTGGGGGACAGGGACCCCTGGGGCCCCAGCATTTT. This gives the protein CASSGGQGPLGPQHF.

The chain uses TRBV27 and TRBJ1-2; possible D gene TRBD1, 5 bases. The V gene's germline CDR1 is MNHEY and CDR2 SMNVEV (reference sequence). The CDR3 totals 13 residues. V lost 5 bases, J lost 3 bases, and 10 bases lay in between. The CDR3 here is CASSKGNDYGYTF. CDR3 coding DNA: TGTGCCAGCAGTAAGGGGAATGACTATGGCTACACCTTC.

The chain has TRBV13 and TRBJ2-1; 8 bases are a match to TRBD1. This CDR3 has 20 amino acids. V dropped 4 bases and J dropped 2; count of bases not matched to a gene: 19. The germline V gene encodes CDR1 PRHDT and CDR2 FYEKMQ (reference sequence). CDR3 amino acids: CASSSSGTGEGSLAYNEQFF. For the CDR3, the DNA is TGTGCCAGCAGCTCCTCCGGGACAGGAGAAGGTTCCCTCGCCTACAATGAGCAGTTCTTC.

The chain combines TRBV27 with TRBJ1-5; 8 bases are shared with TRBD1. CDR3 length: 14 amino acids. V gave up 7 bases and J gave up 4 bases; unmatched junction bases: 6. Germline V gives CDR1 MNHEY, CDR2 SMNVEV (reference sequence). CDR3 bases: TGTGCCAGCACTCCTCAGGGGGCAAATCAGCCCCAGCATTTT. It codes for CASTPQGANQPQHF.